These 31 T cell receptor beta chains were all obtained from the same sample, sequenced in a study of immune cell composition in non-small cell lung cancer (dated by TCRdb to the late 2010s). The library was obtained by the immunoSEQ multiplex PCR assay. The immuneACCESS repertoire file appears here via TCRdb, limited to in-frame rearrangements. These files lack a portion of the clones; in checked studies, under half of the deficit traces to unresolved V genes, and the cause of the others is not known. The sample table holds about 14,000 clones, of which roughly 80% were seen once. Around 10% of the sample is taken by the ten largest. Sequencing used lung tumor tissue. The receptors were gathered from a human donor with non-small cell lung cancer.

The chain uses TRBV5-1 and TRBJ2-3; maybe TRBD1 (5 bases). This CDR3 is built from 15 residues. CDR1 is SGHRS, CDR2 YFSETQ, per germline. V gave up 0 bases and J gave up 0 bases, with 8 bases separating them. The CDR3, as DNA: TGCGCCAGCAGCTTGGGGACACTTAGCACAGATACGCAGTATTTT. Translating gives CASSLGTLSTDTQYF.

The V gene is TRBV5-6, the J gene TRBJ1-4, with D possibly TRBD1 on 5 matching bases. Per the germline V gene, CDR1 is SGHDT and CDR2 is YYEEEE. Deletions cut 0 bases from V and 8 bases from J, with 8 bases between. The CDR3 runs to 13 residues. The DNA of the CDR3 is TGTGCCAGCAGCTTGGTCAGGGAAGAAAAACTGTTTTTT. Amino acids: CASSLVREEKLFF.

The chain employs TRBV19 and TRBJ2-2, with D unclear. In germline, CDR1 is LNHDA, CDR2 SQIVND (reference sequence). The CDR3 sequence is 15 residues long. V gave up 3 bases and J gave up 0 bases, with 8 bases separating them. The CDR3 region is CASSIRVANTGELFF. The CDR3 nucleotides read TGTGCCAGTAGTATTAGGGTGGCGAACACCGGGGAGCTGTTTTTT.

This sequence joins TRBV11-1 and TRBJ2-2; 9 bases match TRBD2. The J segment lost 6 bases and the V segment lost 2 bases, leaving 4 bases of the junction unmatched. This CDR3 is 15 amino acids long. CDR1 is SGHAT, CDR2 FQDESV, per germline (reference sequence). The DNA of the CDR3 is TGTGCCAGCAGCTTATTTCGCGGGAGGGCCGGGGAGCTGTTTTTT. Amino acids: CASSLFRGRAGELFF.

This chain joins TRBV5-1 and TRBJ2-5; 7 positions match TRBD1. Germline CDR1 and CDR2: SGHRS and YFSETQ. With 1 base clipped from V and 5 bases from J, the junction kept 11 bases outside the gene matches. This CDR3 spans 16 amino acids. This CDR3 reads CASSLIGTDREETQYF. The CDR3 bases are TGCGCCAGCAGCTTGATAGGGACCGACAGGGAGGAGACCCAGTACTTC.

The V call is TRBV9, the J call TRBJ1-1, with D tentatively TRBD1 (5 bases). CDR1 and CDR2 from the germline V gene are SGDLS and YYNGEE. The CDR3 totals 16 residues. Trimming cost V 2 bases and J 0 bases, with 14 bases left between them. CDR3 sequence: CASSVGTENMNTEAFF. The CDR3 DNA reads as TGTGCCAGCAGCGTTGGGACGGAGAACATGAACACTGAAGCTTTCTTT.

This chain connects TRBV5-6 to TRBJ1-1; maybe TRBD1 (6 bases). The CDR3 loop spans 14 amino acids. Germline CDR1 reads SGHDT; CDR2 reads YYEEEE. V was trimmed by 0 bases and J by 6 bases, leaving 12 bases between them. DNA for the CDR3: TGTGCCAGCAGCTTGGTGGCCAGGGGCTCTGAAGCTTTCTTT. Its protein is CASSLVARGSEAFF.

The sample holds a few counts of this clone. The V and J genes are TRBV5-1 and TRBJ1-1, with D tentatively TRBD1 (5 bases). The germline gives CDR1 SGHRS, CDR2 YFSETQ. The V gene lost 1 base and the J gene lost 0 bases, with 19 bases spanning the gap. The CDR3 totals 18 residues. The CDR3 is CASSLLPQTASMNTEAFF. CDR3 sequence (DNA): TGCGCCAGCAGCTTGCTACCCCAGACAGCAAGCATGAACACTGAAGCTTTCTTT.

This chain uses TRBV5-5 with TRBJ1-4, with TRBD1 matching over 9 bases. J lost 7 bases, V lost 1 base, and 5 bases had no gene match. CDR1 SGHKS and CDR2 YYEKEE come from the germline V gene (reference sequence). The CDR3 has 15 amino acids. This chain's CDR3 is CASSLTGTGSEKLFF. Written as DNA, the CDR3 is TGTGCCAGCAGCTTGACCGGGACAGGGTCTGAAAAACTGTTTTTT.

This clone was found a few times. The chain recombines TRBV19 with TRBJ2-7; 10 bases line up with TRBD2. After removal of 3 bases from V and 6 bases from J, the junction contained 8 bases not matched to a gene. The CDR3 covers 15 residues. CDR1 LNHDA and CDR2 SQIVND come from the germline V gene (reference sequence). CDR3 sequence (DNA): TGTGCCAGTAGTATCTCGAGCGGGAGGGGTGCCGAGCAGTACTTC. Protein sequence: CASSISSGRGAEQYF.

The chain has TRBV23-1 and TRBJ2-7, with 7 nucleotides matching TRBD2. TRBV23-1 is treated as an ORF (open reading frame) with a function not yet certain. V shed 0 bases, J shed 5 bases, and the junction held 7 bases outside the gene matches. This CDR3 region has 15 residues. In nucleotides, the CDR3 is TGCGCCAGCAGTCAATCTGGGGGAGGGCCGAACGAGCAGTACTTC. Protein sequence: CASSQSGGGPNEQYF.

Only one count was recorded for this clone. This chain joins TRBV6-5 and TRBJ1-2; the match to TRBD1 covers 7 bases. Germline CDR1 and CDR2: MNHEY and SVGAGI. The V and J ends lost 7 bases and 1 base, in that order; junction bases with no gene match: 9. The CDR3 is made up of 15 amino acids. The chain's CDR3 is CASTGGTEINYGYTF. CDR3 sequence (DNA): TGTGCCAGCACCGGCGGGACAGAAATTAACTATGGCTACACCTTC.

This clone has just a few counts. The rearrangement joins TRBV5-5 to TRBJ1-3; no clear D. The CDR3 loop spans 13 amino acids. Germline-derived CDR1 and CDR2 are SGHKS and YYEKEE (reference sequence). Trimming removed 1 base from V and 0 bases from J, with 2 bases in between. This CDR3 reads CASSLISGNTIYF. The CDR3 DNA sequence: TGTGCCAGCAGCTTGATCTCTGGAAACACCATATATTTT.

V usage is TRBV11-3 and J usage is TRBJ2-1; TRBD1 aligns across 11 bases. Trimming cost V 5 bases and J 6 bases; bases outside gene matches: 9. The CDR3 runs to 16 residues. Germline V lookup: CDR1 SGHNT, CDR2 YENEEA. CDR3 sequence (DNA): TGTGCCAGCAGCCGCGACGGGACAGGGGGGTTCAATGAGCAGTTCTTC. It yields the protein CASSRDGTGGFNEQFF.

The chain combines TRBV7-2 with TRBJ2-3; a weak D match, TRBD1 (7 bases). Germline V gene data show CDR1 as SGHTA and CDR2 as FQGNSA. This CDR3 has 17 amino acids. V lost 1 base and J lost 5, with 19 bases in between. CDR3 sequence (DNA): TGTGCCAGCAGCTTAGAAGGTACTAGCCCAGGGGGAGATACGCAGTATTTT. Translated, it gives CASSLEGTSPGGDTQYF.

The rearrangement joins TRBV2 to TRBJ2-1, with 10 bases identical to TRBD1. Trimming cost V 1 base and J 15 bases; bases outside gene matches: 0. Germline V lookup: CDR1 SNHLY, CDR2 FYNNEI. The CDR3 totals 11 residues. The CDR3 protein is CASSEGTGGFF. The CDR3 coding sequence is TGTGCCAGCAGTGAAGGGACAGGGGGGTTCTTC.

The gene calls are TRBV19 and TRBJ2-1; 7 nucleotides align to TRBD2. Trimming took 4 bases from V and 3 from J; bases not matched to a gene: 0. The V gene's germline CDR1 is LNHDA and CDR2 SQIVND (reference sequence). This CDR3 contains 13 residues. The CDR3, as DNA: TGTGCCAGTAGTAGGACTAGCTACAATGAGCAGTTCTTC. Residues: CASSRTSYNEQFF.

V is TRBV19 and J is TRBJ1-2; 7 bases map to TRBD1. The CDR3 contains 19 residues. Germline CDR1 and CDR2: LNHDA and SQIVND (reference sequence). V dropped 1 base and J dropped 4; count of bases not matched to a gene: 18. The DNA of the CDR3 is TGTGCCAGTAGTATAGTATCAAACAGGGGCTTCGGCTTCTTCTATGGCTACACCTTC. Encoded protein: CASSIVSNRGFGFFYGYTF. Complete variable domain (other parts from reference TRBV19 and TRBJ1-2): DGGITQSPKYLFRKEGQNVTLSCEQNLNHDAMYWYRQDPGQGLRLIYYSQIVNDFQKGDIAEGYSVSREKKESFPLTVTSAQKNPTAFYLCASSIVSNRGFGFFYGYTFGSGTRLTVV.

The chain carries TRBV15 and TRBJ2-5; no firm D call. The V end was cut by 0 bases, the J end by 5 bases, with 7 bases between. This CDR3 comprises 13 residues. Germline V gene lookup returns CDR1 LNHNV and CDR2 YYDKDF (reference sequence). CDR3 region: CATSRDNVETQYF. Here the CDR3 DNA reads TGTGCCACCAGCAGAGATAATGTGGAGACCCAGTACTTC. Complete variable domain (other parts from reference TRBV15 and TRBJ2-5): DAMVIQNPRYQVTQFGKPVTLSCSQTLNHNVMYWYQQKSSQAPKLLFHYYDKDFNNEADTPDNFQSRRPNTSFCFLDIRSPGLGDTAMYLCATSRDNVETQYFGPGTRLLVL.

The chain has TRBV11-1 and TRBJ1-1; D not resolved. The V and J ends lost 1 base and 0 bases respectively, with 3 bases between them. Germline values: CDR1 SGHAT, CDR2 FQDESV (reference sequence). This CDR3 spans 13 amino acids. CDR3 sequence: CASSLGLNTEAFF. The CDR3 DNA reads as TGTGCCAGCAGCTTAGGGCTGAACACTGAAGCTTTCTTT. Filled out from reference TRBV11-1 and TRBJ1-1, the complete variable domain reads EAEVAQSPRYKITEKSQAVAFWCDPISGHATLYWYRQILGQGPELLVQFQDESVVDDSQLPKDRFSAERLKGVDSTLKIQPAELGDSAMYLCASSLGLNTEAFFGQGTRLTVV.

This clone was recorded a few times. The chain employs TRBV19 and TRBJ2-1; the match to TRBD2 covers 8 bases. The CDR3 spans 16 residues. Per the germline V gene, CDR1 is LNHDA and CDR2 is SQIVND (reference sequence). Germline trimming cut 2 bases from V and 0 bases from J; bases unmatched to any gene: 3. The CDR3 DNA reads TGTGCCAGTAGTATACTAGCGGGTAGCTCCTACAATGAGCAGTTCTTC. This encodes CASSILAGSSYNEQFF.

The chain combines TRBV7-9 with TRBJ2-7; the match to TRBD2 covers 14 bases. This CDR3 is 19 amino acids long. Germline V CDR1 and CDR2: SEHNR, FQNEAQ (reference sequence). V dropped 4 bases and J dropped 2; count of bases not matched to a gene: 13. The CDR3 here is CASSYGVGTSGSSTYEQYF. For the CDR3, the DNA is TGTGCCAGCAGCTACGGGGTGGGGACTAGCGGGAGCTCAACCTACGAGCAGTACTTC.

The CDR3 reads CASSQRTSSYEQYF. The CDR3 DNA follows: TGTGCCAGCAGCCAAAGGACTAGCAGCTACGAGCAGTACTTC. V gene TRBV28 combines with J gene TRBJ2-7; 8 bases are shared with TRBD2. CDR1 and CDR2 (germline): MDHEN, SYDVKM. The CDR3 is 14 amino acids. V gave up 6 bases and J gave up 3 bases; unmatched junction bases: 7.

This clone was seen a handful of times. This chain joins TRBV9 and TRBJ1-3; 8 bases align to TRBD1. The germline V gene encodes CDR1 SGDLS and CDR2 YYNGEE. Unmatched junction bases numbered 9, after V lost 0 bases and J lost 4 bases. CDR3 size: 17 residues. CDR3 residues: CASSVASPGGEGNTIYF. The CDR3 region has the DNA TGTGCCAGCAGCGTAGCCTCCCCAGGGGGCGAAGGAAACACCATATATTTT. The variable domain in full, with the rest retrieved from reference TRBV9 and TRBJ1-3, is DSGVTQTPKHLITATGQRVTLRCSPRSGDLSVYWYQQSLDQGLQFLIQYYNGEERAKGNILERFSAQQFPDLHSELNLSSLELGDSALYFCASSVASPGGEGNTIYFGEGSWLTVV.

This clone has just one count. V is TRBV7-9 and J is TRBJ2-3; no clear D. The CDR3 totals 14 residues. Germline V CDR1 and CDR2: SEHNR, FQNEAQ (reference sequence). The ends were cut back, 5 bases at V and 6 bases at J, with 15 bases in the middle. The CDR3 nucleotides read TGTGCCAGCAGCAGGACCCTACTCGGGGATACGCAGTATTTT. Translating gives CASSRTLLGDTQYF.

The chain uses TRBV2 and TRBJ2-7, with D perhaps given as TRBD1 or TRBD2 (5 bases each). Trimming left V 2 bases short and J 5 bases short, with 19 bases between. Germline V gene data show CDR1 as SNHLY and CDR2 as FYNNEI. The CDR3 consists of 16 residues. This chain's CDR3 is CASSESKGWDRNEQYF. The CDR3 region has the DNA TGTGCCAGCAGTGAATCGAAAGGATGGGACCGAAACGAGCAGTACTTC.

The chain carries TRBV5-1 and TRBJ2-1; 11 nucleotides align to TRBD2. The CDR3 spans 16 residues. With 0 bases clipped from V and 4 bases from J, the junction kept 3 bases outside the gene matches. CDR1 is SGHRS, CDR2 YFSETQ, per germline. CDR3 amino acids: CASSLVAGGSYNEQFF. CDR3 bases: TGCGCCAGCAGCTTGGTAGCGGGAGGGTCTTACAATGAGCAGTTCTTC. Full variable domain (remainder filled in from reference TRBV5-1 and TRBJ2-1): KAGVTQTPRYLIKTRGQQVTLSCSPISGHRSVSWYQQTPGQGLQFLFEYFSETQRNKGNFPGRFSGRQFSNSRSEMNVSTLELGDSALYLCASSLVAGGSYNEQFFGPGTRLTVL.

The V gene is TRBV18, the J gene TRBJ2-3; TRBD2 agrees at 8 bases. Losses at the gene ends were 2 bases for V and 0 bases for J; bases not matched to a gene: 4. The CDR3 is made up of 16 amino acids. From germline, CDR1 is KGHSH and CDR2 LQKENI. CDR3 protein: CASSPRAGDSTDTQYF. In nucleotides, the CDR3 is TGTGCCAGCTCACCAAGAGCGGGGGATAGCACAGATACGCAGTATTTT. Drawing the rest from reference TRBV18 and TRBJ2-3, the complete variable domain is NAGVMQNPRHLVRRRGQEARLRCSPMKGHSHVYWYRQLPEEGLKFMVYLQKENIIDESGMPKERFSAEFPKEGPSILRIQQVVRGDSAAYFCASSPRAGDSTDTQYFGPGTRLTVL.

The rearrangement uses TRBV5-1 and TRBJ2-5; 7 bases align to TRBD2. The CDR3 covers 14 residues. Germline loops: CDR1 SGHRS, CDR2 YFSETQ. J lost 6 bases, V lost 4 bases, and 9 bases had no gene match. DNA of the CDR3: TGCGCCAGCAGCCAAGGACTAGATGGAAAGACCCAGTACTTC. Protein: CASSQGLDGKTQYF.

This sequence joins TRBV27 and TRBJ2-7; 7 bases agree with TRBD1. The CDR3 consists of 14 residues. The V gene end was trimmed by 6 bases and the J gene end by 7 bases; junction bases not matched to a gene: 12. Germline V CDR1 and CDR2: MNHEY, SMNVEV (reference sequence). The CDR3 DNA reads TGTGCCAGCAGAAGACAGGGCCTATCGCGAGAGCAGTACTTC. Protein product: CASRRQGLSREQYF.

The chain couples TRBV7-9 to TRBJ2-7, with a possible D match to TRBD1 (6 bases). From germline, CDR1 is SEHNR and CDR2 FQNEAQ (reference sequence). The CDR3 covers 14 residues. Trimming stripped 5 bases from V and 6 bases from J, with 17 bases between. CDR3 residues: CASSVQQGNGEQYF. The CDR3 DNA sequence: TGTGCCAGCAGCGTCCAACAGGGCAACGGCGAGCAGTACTTC. Based on the CDR3 plus reference TRBV7-9 and TRBJ2-7, the full variable domain is DTGVSQNPRHKITKRGQNVTFRCDPISEHNRLYWYRQTLGQGPEFLTYFQNEAQLEKSRLLSDRFSAERPKGSFSTLEIQRTEQGDSAMYLCASSVQQGNGEQYFGPGTRLTVT.